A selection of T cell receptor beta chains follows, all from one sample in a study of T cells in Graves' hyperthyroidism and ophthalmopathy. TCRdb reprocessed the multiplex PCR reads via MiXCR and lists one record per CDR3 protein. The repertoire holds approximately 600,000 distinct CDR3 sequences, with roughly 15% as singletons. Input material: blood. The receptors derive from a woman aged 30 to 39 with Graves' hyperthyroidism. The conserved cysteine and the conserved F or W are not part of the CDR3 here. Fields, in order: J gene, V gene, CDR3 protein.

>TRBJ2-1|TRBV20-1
SHAGASYNEQF
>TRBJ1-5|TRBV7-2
ASSLDTGANQPQH
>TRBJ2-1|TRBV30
AWSPGLAVNEQF
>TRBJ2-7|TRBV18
ASSATGGAEQY
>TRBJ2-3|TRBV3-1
ASSQRWLAEPTDTQY
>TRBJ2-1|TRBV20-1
SASPIYNEQF
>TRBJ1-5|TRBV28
ATRGPNQPQH
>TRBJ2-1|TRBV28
ASSLRLGVFNEQF
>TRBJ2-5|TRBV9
ASSVGSGGRPQY
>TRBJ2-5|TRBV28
ASSLLGTETQETQY
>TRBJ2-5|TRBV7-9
ASSQTSGAGETQY
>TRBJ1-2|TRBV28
ASSLGAYGYT
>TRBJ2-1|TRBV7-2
ASSPTAGGSNEQF
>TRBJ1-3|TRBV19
ASTSSTAISGNTIY
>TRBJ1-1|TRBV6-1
ASVRGMSGPRNTEAF
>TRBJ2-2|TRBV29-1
SVEAGESEELF
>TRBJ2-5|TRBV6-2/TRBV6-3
ASGRRETQY
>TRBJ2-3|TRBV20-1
SARDARGLSDTQY
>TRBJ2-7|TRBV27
ASGPAGRTYEQY
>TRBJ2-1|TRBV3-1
ASSQVGASSEQF
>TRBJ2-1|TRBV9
ASSLGGGPLFYNEQF
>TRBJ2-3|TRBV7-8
ASSLEGRGGSTDTQY
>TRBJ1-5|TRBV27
ASSLGQFQPQH
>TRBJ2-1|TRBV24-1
ATSSSGASPYNEQF
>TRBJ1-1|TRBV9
ASSVGLGTGGGSTEAF
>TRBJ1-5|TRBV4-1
ASSQEGIPSNQPQH
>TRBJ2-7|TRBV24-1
ATSPGTYEQY
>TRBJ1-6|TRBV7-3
ASSLNSAGWSPLH
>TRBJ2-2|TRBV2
ASKAQGANTGELF
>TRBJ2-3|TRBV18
ASSTTSTDTQY
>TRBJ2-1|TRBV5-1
ASSLKRGLYNEQF
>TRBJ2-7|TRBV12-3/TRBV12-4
ASTQQVHSYEQY
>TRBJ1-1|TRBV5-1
ASSRAGGGTEAF
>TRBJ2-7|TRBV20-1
SASDPVGRGTHEQY
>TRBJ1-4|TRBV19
ASRDSEDEKLF
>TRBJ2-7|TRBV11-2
ASSDLLAGRNEQY
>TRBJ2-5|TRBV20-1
SVQAGVWETQY
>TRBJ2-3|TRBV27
ASSQPGQGAQEDTQY
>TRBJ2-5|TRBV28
ASSLPGSGETQY
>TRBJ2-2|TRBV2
ASSETGRYTGELF
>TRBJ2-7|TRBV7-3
ASSFGTSGSRYEQY
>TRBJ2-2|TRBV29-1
SVVKGTGELL
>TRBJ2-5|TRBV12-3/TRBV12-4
ASLAGLGETQY
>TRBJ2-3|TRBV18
ASSPPGGTVTDTQY
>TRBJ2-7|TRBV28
ASSFGQRRGEQY
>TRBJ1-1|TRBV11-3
ASSQDSVTEAF
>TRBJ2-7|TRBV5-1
ASSLAGLAGAEQY
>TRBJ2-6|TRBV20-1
SARDPTGPSGANVLT
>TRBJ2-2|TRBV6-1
ASGEVDTGELF
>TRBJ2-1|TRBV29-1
SVGDGTGLNEQF
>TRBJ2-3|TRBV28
ASSRTVLGLQDTQY
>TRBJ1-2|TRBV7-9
ASSQGTVETNYGYT
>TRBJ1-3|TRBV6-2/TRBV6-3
ASSYQDSGNTIY
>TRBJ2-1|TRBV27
ASSPAATSFDEQF
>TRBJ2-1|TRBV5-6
ASSLVGGRAGEQF